This T cell receptor (beta chain) is drawn from a study of cytomegalovirus exposure and HLA in healthy donors. Study-wide findings and caveats: Cytomegalovirus status, reportedly, was diagnosed with high specificity and sensitivity by the classifier.

CDR3 size: 14 residues. Looked up from germline, CDR1 is SGHNT and CDR2 is YYREEE (reference sequence). The germline V and J ends were trimmed by 4 bases and 1 base, with 12 bases remaining between them. About this clone itself: What it binds is unknown.

PCR employed 60 Vbeta and 13 Jbeta primers. Libraries were prepared by immunoSEQ multiplex PCR; TCRdb keeps only in-frame clonotypes and omits some of them. The sample includes roughly 180,000 clones, more than 70% seen only once; the top ten take 1%. The chain is built from TRBV5-4 and TRBJ2-7, with D possibly matching TRBD2 (6 bases). The sample comprised PBMCs. The sequence was obtained from a man between 25 and 39 years old in good health and CMV-seronegative. The CDR3 nucleotides read TGTGCCAGCAGCGATACTCGGGGGTCCTACGAGCAGTACTTC. This translates into CASSDTRGSYEQYF. Full variable domain (rest looked up from reference TRBV5-4 and TRBJ2-7): ETGVTQSPTHLIKTRGQQVTLRCSSQSGHNTVSWYQQALGQGPQFIFQYYREEENGRGNFPPRFSGLQFPNYSSELNVNALELDDSALYLCASSDTRGSYEQYFGPGTRLTVT.